This T cell receptor beta chain is from a study of response to subunit inactivated influenza vaccine. Study-wide results and limits: Authors suggested seasonal influenza vaccinations each recruit few new T cells.

Notes on this clonotype: Its antigen is as yet unknown.

MiXCR, applied by TCRdb to the RT-PCR reads, yields one record per CDR3 protein. In the table there are about 190,000 distinct CDR3 sequences, approximately 15% of which are singletons. Trimming pared 9 bases from V and 0 bases from J, leaving 21 bases between. The CDR3 runs to 17 residues. The receptor's source is a man over 45 who received an inactivated influenza vaccine. The chain links TRBV12-3 or TRBV12-4 to TRBJ2-1, with unresolved D. Specimen: CD8+ T cells sorted from PBMCs, collected roughly 5 days after vaccination. In DNA, the CDR3 is TGTGCCAGTGGTGCATCCGACGAACGCCTCTCCTACAATGAGCAGTTCTTC. This translates into CASGASDERLSYNEQFF.